The text below deals with one TCR beta chain. Its antigen is undetermined. Breast cancer patients provided tissue from their axillary draining lymph nodes. TCRdb recomputed calls from the multiplex PCR reads with MiXCR, one row per CDR3 protein. The profile shows some 170,000 distinct CDR3 sequences, 33% of them singletons. This sample is part of a study of breast tumors, draining lymph nodes, adjacent tissues. Study outcomes and limitations: Tumor and nontumor repertoires were significantly more similar in luminal-like than in basal-like breast cancer.

The sequencing input was axillary lymph node tissue. This clonotype originated in a female donor with breast cancer. Some clones in this sample may be carry-over from other donors' samples.

This chain's CDR3 is CASSIGYGYTF. For the CDR3, the DNA is TGTGCCAGTAGTATCGGCTATGGCTACACCTTC. The gene calls are TRBV19 and TRBJ1-2, with D hard to call. This CDR3 has 11 amino acids. V lost 3 bases to trimming and J lost 4 bases, with 3 bases between them. Looked up from germline, CDR1 is LNHDA and CDR2 is SQIVND (reference sequence).